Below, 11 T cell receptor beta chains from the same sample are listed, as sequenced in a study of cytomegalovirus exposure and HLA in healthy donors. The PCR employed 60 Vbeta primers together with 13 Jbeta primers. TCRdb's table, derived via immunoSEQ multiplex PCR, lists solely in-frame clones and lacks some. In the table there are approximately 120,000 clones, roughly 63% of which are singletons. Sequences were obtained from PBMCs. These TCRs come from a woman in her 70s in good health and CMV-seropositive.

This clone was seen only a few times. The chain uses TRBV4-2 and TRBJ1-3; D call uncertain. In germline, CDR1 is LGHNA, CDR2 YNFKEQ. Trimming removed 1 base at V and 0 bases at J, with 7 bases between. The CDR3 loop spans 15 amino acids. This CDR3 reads CASSQGGTSGNTIYF. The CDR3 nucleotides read TGTGCCAGCAGCCAAGGCGGCACCTCTGGAAACACCATATATTTT.

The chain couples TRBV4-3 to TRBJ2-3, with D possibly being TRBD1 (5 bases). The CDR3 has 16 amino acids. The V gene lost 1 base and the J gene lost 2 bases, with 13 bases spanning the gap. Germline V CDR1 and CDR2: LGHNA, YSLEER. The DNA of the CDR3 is TGCGCCAGCAGCCAAGTAGACAGCCCAATCACAGATACGCAGTATTTT. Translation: CASSQVDSPITDTQYF.

The CDR3 DNA sequence: TGCAGCGTTGTCGCAGGGGCCCCCGGTGGGGCTTTCTTT. This sequence encodes CSVVAGAPGGAFF. V and J are TRBV29-1 and TRBJ1-1; TRBD1 might be the D (6 bases). The germline V gene has CDR1 SQVTM and CDR2 ANQGSEA. This CDR3 comprises 13 residues. Trimming took off 4 bases at V and 11 bases at J, with 20 bases between the two ends.

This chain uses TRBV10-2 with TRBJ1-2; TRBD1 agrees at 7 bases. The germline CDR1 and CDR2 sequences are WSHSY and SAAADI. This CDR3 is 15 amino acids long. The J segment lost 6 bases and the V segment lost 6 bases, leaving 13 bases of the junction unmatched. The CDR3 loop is CASSRGQPGADGYTF. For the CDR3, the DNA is TGCGCCAGCAGCCGGGGACAGCCTGGCGCCGATGGCTACACCTTC.

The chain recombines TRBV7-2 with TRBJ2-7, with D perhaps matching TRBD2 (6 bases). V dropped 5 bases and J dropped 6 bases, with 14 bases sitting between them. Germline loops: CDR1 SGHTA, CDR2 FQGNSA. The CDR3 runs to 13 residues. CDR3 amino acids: CASSPQGLLEQYF. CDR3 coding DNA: TGTGCCAGCAGCCCGCAGGGACTCCTCGAGCAGTACTTC.

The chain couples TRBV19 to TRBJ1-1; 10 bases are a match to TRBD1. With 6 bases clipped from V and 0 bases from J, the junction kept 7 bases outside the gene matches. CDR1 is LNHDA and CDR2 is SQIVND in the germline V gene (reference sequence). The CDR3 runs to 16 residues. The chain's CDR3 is CASRPGQGILNTEAFF. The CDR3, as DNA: TGTGCCAGTAGGCCGGGACAGGGGATTTTGAACACTGAAGCTTTCTTT.

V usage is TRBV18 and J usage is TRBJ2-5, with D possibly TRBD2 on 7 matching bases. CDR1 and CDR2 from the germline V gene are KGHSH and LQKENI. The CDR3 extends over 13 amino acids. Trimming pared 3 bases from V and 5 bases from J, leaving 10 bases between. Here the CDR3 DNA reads TGTGCCAGCTCACCCGCGGGGGCGGAGACCCAGTACTTC. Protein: CASSPAGAETQYF.

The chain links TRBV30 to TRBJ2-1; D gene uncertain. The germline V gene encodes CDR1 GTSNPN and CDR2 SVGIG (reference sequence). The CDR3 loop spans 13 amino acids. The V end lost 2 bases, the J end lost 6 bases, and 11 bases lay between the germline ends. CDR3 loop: CAWSFPRLNEQFF. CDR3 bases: TGTGCCTGGAGTTTTCCCCGACTCAATGAGCAGTTCTTC.

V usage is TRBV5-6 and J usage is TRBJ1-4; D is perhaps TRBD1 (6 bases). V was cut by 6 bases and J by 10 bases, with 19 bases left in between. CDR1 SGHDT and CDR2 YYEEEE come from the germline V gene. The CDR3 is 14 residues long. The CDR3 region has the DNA TGTGCCAGCACCCGGGAGGGGGGGAACGGAAAACTGTTTTTT. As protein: CASTREGGNGKLFF. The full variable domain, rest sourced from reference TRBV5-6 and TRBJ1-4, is DAGVTQSPTHLIKTRGQQVTLRCSPKSGHDTVSWYQQALGQGPQFIFQYYEEEERQRGNFPDRFSGHQFPNYSSELNVNALLLGDSALYLCASTREGGNGKLFFGSGTQLSVL.

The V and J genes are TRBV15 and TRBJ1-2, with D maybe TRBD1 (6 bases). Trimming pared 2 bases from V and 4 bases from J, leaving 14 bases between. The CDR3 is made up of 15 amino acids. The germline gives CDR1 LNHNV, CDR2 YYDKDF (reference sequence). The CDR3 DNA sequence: TGTGCCACCAGCAGATACAGGGAGGGGCTCTATGGCTACACCTTC. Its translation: CATSRYREGLYGYTF.

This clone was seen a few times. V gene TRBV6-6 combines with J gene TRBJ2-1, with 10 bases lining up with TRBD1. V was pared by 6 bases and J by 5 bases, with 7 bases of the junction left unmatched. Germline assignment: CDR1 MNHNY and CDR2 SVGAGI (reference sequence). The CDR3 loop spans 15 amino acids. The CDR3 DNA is TGTGCCAGCAGACCACCGGGACAGGGGAACAATGAGCAGTTCTTC. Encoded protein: CASRPPGQGNNEQFF.